Below are 27 T cell receptor beta chains sequenced from a single sample in a study of T cell repertoires in breast cancer. Primers covering all TCR V genes were used in emulsion RT-PCR on CD8+ T cells. During the second nested PCR, blocking oligonucleotides suppressed genes that were not paired. From the emulsion pairing reads, TCRdb called clonotypes with MiXCR, one entry per CDR3 protein. The data show approximately 40,000 distinct CDR3 sequences, under 60% seen once. The sample was CD8+ T cells. The receptors stem from a pool of human donors with breast cancer or a healthy control (not recorded which).

This clonotype was detected many times. The chain recombines TRBV4-1 with TRBJ2-1, with TRBD2 as a possible D gene (7 bases). CDR3 length: 16 amino acids. V was shortened by 1 base and J by 3 bases, with 13 bases between the two germline ends. Germline V gives CDR1 MGHRA, CDR2 YSYEKL. For the CDR3, the DNA is TGCGCCAGCAGCCAAGTGACGGGGGGCCTCTACAATGAGCAGTTCTTC. Encoded protein: CASSQVTGGLYNEQFF.

In regard to this clonotype: Compared with germline, one end of the junction differs, possibly owing to a read error. This chain uses TRBV7-9 with TRBJ2-3; D call uncertain. Germline V gene sequence: CDR1 SEHNR, CDR2 FQNEAQ (reference sequence). CDR3 length equals 13 residues. For the CDR3, the DNA is TGTGCCAGCAGCTTCCGGATCACAGATACGCAGTGTTTT. Amino acids: CASSFRITDTQCF.

A note on this clonotype: This sequence may be a read error, since a much larger clone differs from it by one base. The rearrangement links TRBV2 to TRBJ2-7; D is ambiguous. The V gene's germline CDR1 is SNHLY and CDR2 FYNNEI. V was cut by 8 bases and J by 3 bases, with 17 bases left in between. There are 14 residues in the CDR3. The CDR3 is CASERLALLYEQYF. In DNA, the CDR3 is TGTGCCAGCGAACGACTGGCCCTACTCTACGAGCAGTACTTC.

Turning to this clonotype: Since a much larger clone is just one base distant, this may be a read error. The rearrangement uses TRBV6-2 or TRBV6-3 and TRBJ2-5, with D possibly matching TRBD2 (6 bases). Germline lookup yields CDR1 MNHEY and CDR2 SVGEGT. This CDR3 has 13 residues. This chain's CDR3 is CASSVREQETRYF. CDR3 bases: TGTGCCAGCAGTGTCCGGGAGCAAGAGACCCGGTACTTC.

Details on this clonotype: At one end the junction does not follow the germline gene, possibly because of a read error. The chain carries TRBV6-6 and TRBJ2-7; perhaps TRBD1 as D (5 bases). The CDR3 length is 13 residues. Germline loops: CDR1 MNHNY, CDR2 SVGAGI (reference sequence). In nucleotides, the CDR3 is TGCGCCAGCAGTTACTCGACAGACTGCGAGCAGTACTTC. It encodes CASSYSTDCEQYF.

The chain links TRBV27 to TRBJ2-1, with D perhaps TRBD2 (5 bases). The germline CDR1 and CDR2 sequences are MNHEY and SMNVEV (reference sequence). This CDR3 contains 15 residues. V lost 5 bases, J lost 10 bases, and 21 bases lay in between. Written as DNA, the CDR3 is TGTGCCAGCAGTATCTCCCTCGGAGGTGTTGAGGAGCAGTTCTTC. Translation gives CASSISLGGVEEQFF.

V usage is TRBV6-1 and J usage is TRBJ2-5; no clear D gene. This CDR3 has 9 amino acids. Per the germline V gene, CDR1 is MNHNS and CDR2 is SASEGT. The ends were cut back, 10 bases at V and 4 bases at J, with 4 bases in the middle. The CDR3 region is CATPETQYF. The CDR3 nucleotides are TGTGCCACTCCAGAGACCCAGTACTTC.

The V and J genes are TRBV27 and TRBJ2-6, with a possible D match to TRBD2 (7 bases). The CDR3 is 18 residues long. Germline loops: CDR1 MNHEY, CDR2 SMNVEV (reference sequence). The V end lost 5 bases, the J end lost 0 bases, and 17 bases lay between the germline ends. DNA for the CDR3: TGTGCCAGCAGTAGCCTGGGGGGGGCAACCTCTGGGGCCAACGTCCTGACTTTC. Protein product: CASSSLGGATSGANVLTF.

By share of the sample, this clonotype is medium-sized (0.01 to 0.1%). V gene TRBV7-6 combines with J gene TRBJ2-3; D may be TRBD1 (6 bases). The V end was cut by 5 bases, the J end by 6 bases, with 12 bases between. The CDR3 runs to 13 residues. Germline V gene data show CDR1 as SGHVS and CDR2 as FNYEAQ. The CDR3 loop is CASSPNRVDTQYF. For the CDR3, the DNA is TGTGCCAGCAGCCCAAACAGGGTTGATACGCAGTATTTT.

The chain employs TRBV6-2 or TRBV6-3 and TRBJ1-5; TRBD1 might be the D (5 bases). Trimming stripped 7 bases from V and 5 bases from J, with 21 bases between. CDR3 length equals 16 residues. Per the germline V gene, CDR1 is MNHEY and CDR2 is SVGEGT. The CDR3 DNA reads TGTGCCAGCAATTATTGGGCCGGGACTGAGTATCAGCCCCAGCATTTT. Translated: CASNYWAGTEYQPQHF.

A few counts support this clonotype. V and J are TRBV20-1 and TRBJ1-2; the D is unclear. The V gene lost 1 base and the J gene lost 2 bases, with 5 bases spanning the gap. The germline V gene has CDR1 DFQATT and CDR2 SNEGSKA (reference sequence). The CDR3 runs 12 residues. CDR3 sequence (DNA): TGCAGTGCTAGAGTGGGGAACTATGGCTACACCTTC. It encodes CSARVGNYGYTF.

This clonotype occurred a few times. The J gene is TRBJ1-1, the V gene TRBV20-1, with no clear D. The V and J ends lost 2 bases and 0 bases respectively, with 10 bases between them. Germline CDR1 reads DFQATT; CDR2 reads SNEGSKA (reference sequence). The CDR3 contains 14 residues. The CDR3 loop is CSARRRHLNTEAFF. CDR3 in DNA: TGCAGTGCTAGACGTCGCCACCTGAACACTGAAGCTTTCTTT.

This clonotype was counted at least ten times. This chain uses TRBV12-3 or TRBV12-4 with TRBJ1-1; D remains unclear. Trimming cost V 6 bases and J 0 bases, with 11 bases left between them. CDR3 length: 14 amino acids. In DNA, the CDR3 is TGTGCCAGCAGGACGAGAACAGTGAACACTGAAGCTTTCTTT. This codes for CASRTRTVNTEAFF.

Note on this clonotype: This may be a read error: a much more frequent sequence differs by one nucleotide. The J gene is TRBJ2-1, the V gene TRBV7-6, with 9 bases that match TRBD2. After removal of 6 bases from V and 11 bases from J, the junction contained 8 bases not matched to a gene. Germline values: CDR1 SGHVS, CDR2 FNYEAQ. The length of the CDR3 is 13 residues. The CDR3 loop reads CASRFSGGNKQFF. As DNA, the CDR3 is TGTGCCAGCAGATTTAGCGGGGGAAATAAGCAGTTCTTC.

Regarding this clonotype: Relative to the germline gene, one junction end is altered; a read error may explain this. The chain is built from TRBV5-1 and TRBJ1-5; D might be TRBD1 (5 bases). CDR3 size: 15 residues. Germline lookup yields CDR1 SGHRS and CDR2 YFSETQ. The CDR3: CASRLGTGRDQPQHF. The CDR3 bases are TGCGCCAGCAGGTTGGGGACGGGTAGAGATCAGCCCCAGCATTTT.

This rearrangement joins TRBV7-9 to TRBJ2-3; perhaps TRBD1 as D (6 bases). This CDR3 has 13 residues. Deletions cut 2 bases from V and 7 bases from J, with 10 bases between. CDR1 and CDR2 from the germline V gene are SEHNR and FQNEAQ (reference sequence). The DNA of the CDR3 is TGTGCCAGCAGCTTATTCGGGGACAATACGCAGTATTTT. It yields the protein CASSLFGDNTQYF.

The chain combines TRBV28 with TRBJ2-3; D might be TRBD2 (6 bases). The ends were cut back, 4 bases at V and 0 bases at J, with 17 bases in the middle. There are 17 residues in the CDR3. Germline CDR1 and CDR2: MDHEN and SYDVKM. CDR3 sequence reads: CASSSPDWGTSTDTQYF. DNA for the CDR3: TGTGCCAGCAGTTCCCCGGATTGGGGGACTAGCACAGATACGCAGTATTTT.

A remark on this clonotype: A much larger clone lies a single base off, so this may be a read error. The chain recombines TRBV11-2 with TRBJ1-2; D gene unclear. Trimming removed 7 bases at V and 3 bases at J, with 15 bases between. The CDR3 extends over 14 amino acids. Germline lookup yields CDR1 SGHAT and CDR2 FQNNGV. The CDR3 spells CASTLKGWDYGYTF. As DNA, the CDR3 is TGTGCCAGCACCCTAAAGGGTTGGGACTATGGCTACACCTTC.

Remarks on this clonotype: One junction end disagrees with the germline gene, perhaps due to a read error. CDR3 loop: CSATGSAGTGELSF. The CDR3 region has the DNA TGCAGTGCTACGGGGAGCGCTGGCACCGGGGAGCTGTCTTTT. V gene TRBV20-1 combines with J gene TRBJ2-2; possibly TRBD2 for D (5 bases). Germline loops: CDR1 DFQATT, CDR2 SNEGSKA (reference sequence). The CDR3 has 14 amino acids.

This clonotype appeared a few times. This rearrangement joins TRBV18 to TRBJ1-5; D is possibly TRBD1 (6 bases). Germline V CDR1 and CDR2: KGHSH, LQKENI. This CDR3 is built from 15 residues. The ends were cut back, 3 bases at V and 0 bases at J, with 9 bases in the middle. For the CDR3, the DNA is TGTGCCAGCTCACCCTCAGGGGATAGCAATCAGCCCCAGCATTTT. As protein: CASSPSGDSNQPQHF.

The CDR3 DNA is TGTGCCAGCCTGCCCCAGGGTGCGGGTGAAGCTTTCTTT. Its translation is CASLPQGAGEAFF. The gene calls are TRBV19 and TRBJ1-1; a weak D match, TRBD1 (5 bases). The CDR3 is 13 amino acids. Germline-derived CDR1 and CDR2 are LNHDA and SQIVND (reference sequence). V gave up 9 bases and J gave up 7 bases, with 18 bases separating them.

This chain uses TRBV20-1 with TRBJ2-7; 11 nucleotides line up with TRBD2. With 5 bases clipped from V and 1 base from J, the junction kept 7 bases outside the gene matches. CDR1 is DFQATT and CDR2 is SNEGSKA in the germline V gene (reference sequence). This CDR3 contains 15 residues. As DNA, the CDR3 is TGCAGTGCTCGTCCCCCTAGCGGGGGGTCCTACGAGCAGTACTTC. Residues: CSARPPSGGSYEQYF.

Only a few counts were recorded for this clonotype. The chain is built from TRBV7-2 and TRBJ1-2, with D uncertain. In germline, CDR1 is SGHTA, CDR2 FQGNSA. The CDR3 runs to 12 residues. V dropped 2 bases and J dropped 7 bases, with 8 bases sitting between them. The CDR3 nucleotides are TGTGCCAGCAGCTTACAACTAGGTGGCTACACCTTC. This codes for CASSLQLGGYTF.

This clonotype was recorded a few times. V and J are TRBV7-2 and TRBJ1-2, with a weak D call TRBD1 (5 bases). The V gene's germline CDR1 is SGHTA and CDR2 FQGNSA. CDR3 length: 16 amino acids. The V and J ends lost 6 bases and 2 bases respectively, with 19 bases between them. The CDR3 nucleotides are TGTGCCAGCAGTAAAAAGATAGGGACGATAAACTATGGCTACACCTTC. This sequence encodes CASSKKIGTINYGYTF.

V and J are TRBV3-1 and TRBJ1-1, with 7 bases identical to TRBD1. This CDR3 contains 13 residues. J lost 8 bases, V lost 2 bases, and 5 bases had no gene match. The germline V gene encodes CDR1 LGHDT and CDR2 YNNKEL (reference sequence). CDR3 bases: TGTGCCAGCAGCCAATTGACGGGACAGGAAGCTTTCTTT. This encodes CASSQLTGQEAFF. Complete variable domain (other parts from reference TRBV3-1 and TRBJ1-1): DTAVSQTPKYLVTQMGNDKSIKCEQNLGHDTMYWYKQDSKKFLKIMFSYNNKELIINETVPNRFSPKSPDKAHLNLHINSLELGDSAVYFCASSQLTGQEAFFGQGTRLTVV.

This chain connects TRBV19 to TRBJ2-3; D assignment may be TRBD1 or TRBD2 (5 bases each). V dropped 2 bases and J dropped 6 bases, with 12 bases sitting between them. Per germline, CDR1 LNHDA and CDR2 SQIVND (reference sequence). This CDR3 has 14 amino acids. The CDR3 region has the DNA TGTGCCAGTAGTATACGAGGGGAATTTGATACGCAGTATTTT. Translating gives CASSIRGEFDTQYF.

In regard to this clonotype: A much larger clone is a single base away; this may be a read error. The CDR3 end shows no conserved phenylalanine or tryptophan, and so a read error is likely. This chain links TRBV13 with TRBJ1-2, with no clear D. The CDR3 is 16 residues long. CDR1 and CDR2 from the germline V gene are PRHDT and FYEKMQ (reference sequence). The CDR3 DNA reads TGTGCCAGCAGCGTAGGTCGCTCAATCCAACGGGGTGGCTACACCTCC. It encodes CASSVGRSIQRGGYTS.